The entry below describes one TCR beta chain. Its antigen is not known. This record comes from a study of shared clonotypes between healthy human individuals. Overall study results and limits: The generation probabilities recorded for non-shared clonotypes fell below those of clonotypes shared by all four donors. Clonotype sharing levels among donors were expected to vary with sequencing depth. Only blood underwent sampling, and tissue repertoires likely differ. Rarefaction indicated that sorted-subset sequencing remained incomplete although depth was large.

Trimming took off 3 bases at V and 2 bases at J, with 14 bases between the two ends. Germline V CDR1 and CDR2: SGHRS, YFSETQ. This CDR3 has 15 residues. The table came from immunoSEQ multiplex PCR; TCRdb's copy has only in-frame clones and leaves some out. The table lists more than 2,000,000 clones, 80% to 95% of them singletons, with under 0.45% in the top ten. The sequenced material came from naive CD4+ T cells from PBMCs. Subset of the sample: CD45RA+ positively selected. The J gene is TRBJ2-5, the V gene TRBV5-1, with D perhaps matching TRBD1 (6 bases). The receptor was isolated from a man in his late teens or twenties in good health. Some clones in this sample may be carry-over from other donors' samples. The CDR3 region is CASSYGTPIQETQYF. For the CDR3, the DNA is TGCGCCAGCAGCTACGGGACACCTATACAAGAGACCCAGTACTTC.